The text below deals with one TCR beta chain. Its antigen is undetermined. This sample's RNA came from whole unsorted tissue. This record belongs to a study of tumor and adjacent non-tumor tissue in lung cancer. Study details: Each sample yielded 3.9 million or so productive TCRbeta reads on average. Regarding the study as a whole: Top 100 clones took a larger repertoire share in normal lung.

TCRbeta libraries were built with three rounds of nested PCR, modified from ARM-PCR. From the multiplex PCR reads, TCRdb called clonotypes with MiXCR, one entry per CDR3 protein. The data hold about 93,000 distinct CDR3 sequences, with less than 80% observed a single time. This receptor was identified in a man in his 60s with non-small cell lung cancer. Sample: lung tumor tissue.

The CDR3 is CASSLEMSGGREQYF. The CDR3 DNA reads TGCGCCAGCAGCTTGGAGATGTCAGGGGGCAGGGAGCAGTACTTC. This chain links TRBV5-1 with TRBJ2-7; 8 nucleotides match TRBD1. The CDR3 has 15 residues. Germline-derived CDR1 and CDR2 are SGHRS and YFSETQ. Trimming at V came to 0 bases and at J to 7 bases, leaving 9 bases not matched to a gene.